The rows below give T cell receptor beta chains drawn from one sample of a study of blood T cell repertoires in COVID-19. Using immunoSEQ multiplex PCR, the repertoire was profiled, and TCRdb retains in-frame clones only, with some absent. The sample lists some 270,000 clones; 75% to 90% were seen once. The source material was PBMCs or T cells enriched from blood (not recorded which). These receptors were collected from a woman between 40 and 55 years old who had been exposed to COVID-19. The CDR3 runs from the conserved cysteine through the conserved F or W. The D gene is left open where the match is weak. The size of a clone is reported for some rows only, either as once, few or many, or as a class for expanded clones.

abundance,v_gene,d_gene,j_gene,CDR3aa,CDR3nt
-,TRBV5-1,-,TRBJ1-1,CASRPLDYTEAFF,TGTGCCAGCAGGCCGCTCGACTACACTGAAGCTTTCTTT
-,TRBV5-5,TRBD1,TRBJ2-7,CASSFYRGTTYEQYF,TGTGCCAGCAGCTTTTACAGGGGCACCACCTACGAGCAGTACTTC
few,TRBV4-2,-,TRBJ1-1,CASSRREQNTEAFF,TGTGCCAGCAGCCGGAGGGAACAGAACACTGAAGCTTTCTTT
-,TRBV6-5,-,TRBJ2-7,CASSYSGEAIEQYF,TGTGCCAGCAGTTACTCTGGGGAGGCTATTGAGCAGTACTTC
once,TRBV27,-,TRBJ2-1,CASSLQGGSYNEQFF,TGTGCCAGCAGTTTGCAGGGCGGTTCCTACAATGAGCAGTTCTTC
-,TRBV25-1,-,TRBJ1-6,CASSLNRGGLHF,TGTGCCAGCAGCCTCAATCGGGGAGGGCTCCACTTT
-,TRBV9,-,TRBJ1-6,CASNEQGGAPLHF,TGTGCCAGCAACGAGCAAGGCGGGGCACCTCTCCACTTT
-,TRBV7-2,-,TRBJ2-1,CASSLWSAGSTPSYNEQFF,TGTGCCAGCAGCTTATGGTCGGCGGGGTCAACCCCCTCCTACAATGAGCAGTTCTTC
once,TRBV5-5,-,TRBJ2-5,CASSTQNTGLRETQYF,TGTGCCAGCAGCACCCAAAATACGGGTCTAAGAGAGACCCAGTACTTC
-,TRBV19,TRBD1,TRBJ1-2,CASSIYGQGSGYTF,TGTGCCAGTAGTATCTACGGACAGGGTAGTGGCTACACCTTC
-,TRBV7-9,-,TRBJ2-2,CASTSGLPRGIRRGELFF,TGTGCCAGCACATCCGGACTACCTCGAGGAATTCGCCGCGGGGAGCTGTTTTTT
-,TRBV30,TRBD1,TRBJ1-5,CAWRGQASNQPQHF,TGTGCCTGGAGGGGACAGGCCTCAAATCAGCCCCAGCATTTT
-,TRBV7-9,TRBD1,TRBJ1-6,CASSLRTGSGDSPLHF,TGTGCCAGCAGCTTAAGGACAGGGAGTGGTGATTCACCCCTCCACTTT
-,TRBV13,TRBD2,TRBJ2-5,CASSLKAGGPQETQYF,TGTGCCAGCAGCTTAAAGGCGGGGGGCCCGCAAGAGACCCAGTACTTC
-,TRBV11-3,TRBD1,TRBJ1-6,CASSRGQGGSPLHF,TGTGCCAGCAGCCGTGGACAGGGAGGTTCACCCCTCCACTTT
-,TRBV28,TRBD2,TRBJ2-3,CASSASGGIPTDTQYF,TGTGCCAGCAGCGCTAGCGGGGGGATCCCCACAGATACGCAGTATTTT
-,TRBV3-1/TRBV3-2,TRBD1,TRBJ2-2,CASSQGLQGALKTGELFF,TGTGCCAGCAGCCAAGGGTTACAGGGGGCGTTAAAGACCGGGGAGCTGTTTTTT
-,TRBV7-9,TRBD1,TRBJ1-1,CASSPRLGGAEAFF,TGTGCCAGCAGCCCGCGCTTAGGGGGCGCTGAAGCTTTCTTT
-,TRBV18,TRBD1,TRBJ1-2,CASSHSGAAGTVDGYTF,TGTGCCAGCTCACACTCGGGGGCCGCCGGGACAGTAGATGGCTACACCTTC
-,TRBV3-1/TRBV3-2,TRBD1,TRBJ1-2,CASSQETLIQGDGYTF,TGTGCCAGCAGCCAAGAAACCCTAATACAGGGGGATGGCTACACCTTC
-,TRBV12-3/TRBV12-4,-,TRBJ2-7,CASSPSSYEQYF,TGTGCCAGCAGTCCCAGCTCCTACGAGCAGTACTTC
few,TRBV7-6,-,TRBJ2-5,CASSLIEFRSGETQYF,TGTGCCAGCAGCTTAATTGAATTTAGGAGTGGAGAGACCCAGTACTTC
-,TRBV5-1,TRBD2,TRBJ2-1,CASSLSPSGRGVNEQFF,TGTGCCAGCAGCTTGAGCCCTAGCGGGAGGGGAGTCAATGAGCAGTTCTTC
-,TRBV11-3,TRBD1,TRBJ1-2,CASSNVGTDSYTF,TGTGCCAGCAGCAATGTTGGGACAGATAGCTACACCTTC
-,TRBV28,TRBD1,TRBJ1-2,CASSLDRGSYGYTF,TGTGCCAGCAGTTTAGACAGGGGGAGCTATGGCTACACCTTC
-,TRBV5-1,TRBD2,TRBJ2-1,CASRERDSYNEQFF,TGTGCCAGCAGGGAGCGGGATTCCTACAATGAGCAGTTCTTC
-,TRBV18,TRBD1,TRBJ1-4,CASSRSLGQGDENEKLFF,TGTGCCAGCTCCCGCAGCCTCGGACAGGGGGACGAGAATGAAAAACTGTTTTTT
-,TRBV27,TRBD1,TRBJ1-1,CASNRIRTGFERGAFF,TGTGCCAGCAATCGCATTAGGACAGGGTTTGAACGTGGAGCTTTCTTT
-,TRBV7-2,-,TRBJ1-3,CASSPTGNTIYF,TGTGCCAGCAGTCCCACAGGGAACACCATATATTTT
few,TRBV7-9,-,TRBJ1-1,CASDESDSPEAFF,TGTGCCAGCGACGAATCCGATAGCCCTGAAGCTTTCTTT
-,TRBV4-3,-,TRBJ1-2,CASSQAGRKTGDLYGYTF,TGCGCCAGCAGCCAAGCGGGGAGAAAGACAGGCGATCTCTATGGCTACACCTTC
once,TRBV7-8,-,TRBJ1-2,CASSQPYRDGRIGGGYTF,TGTGCCAGCAGCCAGCCGTACCGGGACGGTAGGATAGGGGGAGGCTACACCTTC
-,TRBV2,-,TRBJ2-7,CASSGGRYEQYF,TGTGCCAGCAGTGGGGGGAGGTACGAGCAGTACTTC
-,TRBV9,TRBD1,TRBJ2-2,CASGPTGGELFF,TGTGCCAGCGGCCCGACAGGGGGGGAGCTGTTTTTT
-,TRBV5-1,TRBD1,TRBJ1-1,CASSLPGTGGNTEAFF,TGCGCCAGCAGCTTGCCCGGGACAGGGGGCAACACTGAAGCTTTCTTT
-,TRBV20-1,TRBD1,TRBJ2-1,CSASDQDRFYNEQFF,TGCAGTGCTAGTGACCAGGACAGGTTTTACAATGAGCAGTTCTTC
-,TRBV7-9,-,TRBJ2-3,CASSFFAGADTQYF,TGTGCCAGCAGCTTTTTTGCAGGGGCAGATACGCAGTATTTT
-,TRBV20-1,TRBD2,TRBJ2-1,CSASRPAGGPWDEQFF,TGCAGTGCTAGTCGTCCAGCGGGAGGGCCGTGGGATGAGCAGTTCTTC
-,TRBV25-1,-,TRBJ1-2,CASFPRTEGPYGYTF,TGTGCCAGCTTCCCCCGGACAGAAGGACCGTATGGCTACACCTTC
-,TRBV4-1,-,TRBJ1-1,CASVGARTARNTEAFF,TGCGCCAGCGTTGGAGCGAGGACAGCCCGGAACACTGAAGCTTTCTTT
-,TRBV5-4,TRBD2,TRBJ2-1,CASSPGLAEYNEQFF,TGTGCCAGCAGCCCGGGACTAGCGGAATACAATGAGCAGTTCTTC
-,TRBV6-5,-,TRBJ1-2,CASSLGPVGWGYTF,TGTGCCAGCAGTTTGGGCCCGGTGGGCTGGGGCTACACCTTC
-,TRBV29-1,-,TRBJ1-1,CSVEVTENTEAFF,TGCAGCGTTGAGGTTACAGAAAACACTGAAGCTTTCTTT
-,TRBV1,-,TRBJ2-5,CTSTLAYPEETQYF,TGCACCAGCACCCTAGCGTACCCCGAAGAGACCCAGTACTTC
-,TRBV5-4,-,TRBJ1-2,CASSFGQNFDYGYTF,TGTGCCAGCAGCTTCGGACAAAATTTCGACTATGGCTACACCTTC
-,TRBV11-1,TRBD2,TRBJ2-2,CASRRTSGGGTGELFF,TGTGCCAGCAGACGGACTAGCGGGGGAGGGACCGGGGAGCTGTTTTTT
-,TRBV5-1,-,TRBJ1-1,CASSSNRGQRSGPGTEAFF,TGCGCCAGCAGCTCGAACCGAGGGCAGAGATCTGGGCCCGGTACCGAAGCTTTCTTT
-,TRBV11-3,TRBD2,TRBJ2-3,CASSLKPLTSGRAYSTQYF,TGTGCCAGCAGCTTAAAGCCCCTGACTAGCGGGAGGGCCTATAGTACGCAGTATTTT
-,TRBV7-2,-,TRBJ2-2,CASSLVGVNTGELFF,TGTGCCAGCAGCTTAGTAGGGGTGAACACCGGGGAGCTGTTTTTT
-,TRBV6-4,-,TRBJ2-2,CASSAQAANTGELFF,TGTGCCAGCAGTGCTCAAGCCGCGAACACCGGGGAGCTGTTTTTT
-,TRBV30,-,TRBJ2-7,CAWSVRQGKYEQYF,TGTGCCTGGAGTGTACGTCAGGGGAAATACGAGCAGTACTTC
-,TRBV5-4,TRBD1,TRBJ2-1,CASSFPGQGGYNEQFF,TGTGCCAGCAGCTTCCCCGGACAGGGGGGGTACAATGAGCAGTTCTTC